Listed here is a single TCR beta chain. Its cognate antigen is unknown. These data originate in a study of T cell responses to AZD1222 COVID-19 vaccine. Study results and caveats: As reported, nearly half of all spike-specific TCRs target variant regions that are unmutated.

The CDR3 totals 17 residues. V was cut by 4 bases and J by 4 bases, with 21 bases left in between. The germline gives CDR1 MNHNS, CDR2 SASEGT. TCRdb's table, derived via immunoSEQ multiplex PCR, lists solely in-frame clones and lacks some. Here the sample spans about 120,000 clones, approximately 83% being singletons. This sequence was found in an adult in good health. The material was peripheral blood, obtained on day 0 of AZD1222 vaccination. The chain is built from TRBV6-1 and TRBJ2-3; D may be TRBD1 (5 bases). DNA of the CDR3: TGTGCCAGCAGTGGGAGACAGCCCGGCCCCACCTCAGATACGCAGTATTTT. It encodes CASSGRQPGPTSDTQYF.